This T cell receptor beta chain was recovered during a study of blood T cell repertoires in COVID-19. Overall study: Samples taken during acute and convalescent COVID-19 were collected in the United States, Italy and Spain. Sample material is recorded as cDNA or gDNA derived from T cells, B-cell-depleted T cells, or PBMCs.

Trimming took off 7 bases at V and 5 bases at J, with 11 bases between the two ends. Germline values: CDR1 KGHDR, CDR2 SFDVKD. This CDR3 has 14 residues. Libraries were prepared by immunoSEQ multiplex PCR; TCRdb keeps only in-frame clonotypes and omits some of them. This sample yields around 250,000 clones, of which 85% to 90% are seen a single time; about 5.9% belongs to the top ten. This TCR was sampled from a man aged 55 to 70 with acute or convalescent COVID-19. This chain links TRBV24-1 with TRBJ1-6, with a possible D match to TRBD1 (5 bases). Sequencing input: peripheral blood. CDR3 loop: CATSADSDNSPLHF. Here the CDR3 DNA reads TGTGCCACCAGCGCCGACAGTGATAATTCACCCCTCCACTTT.